The clone carrying this TCR beta chain occurred a few times. TCRdb re-called the 5' RACE reads through MiXCR, storing one row per CDR3 protein. The data hold 210,000 or so distinct CDR3 sequences, with roughly 7.5% observed a single time. This record comes from a study of identical twins. The length of the CDR3 is 15 residues. The junction had 5 bases not matched to a gene; V was cut back by 0 bases and J by 6 bases. Germline V lookup: CDR1 LGHNA, CDR2 YSLEER. This sample also belongs to another study, concerning yellow fever vaccine responses in identical twins.

The clonotype was recovered from a woman between 18 and 29 years old in good health. The source material was memory (CD45RO+) T cells sorted from blood. The J gene is TRBJ2-1, the V gene TRBV4-3; 7 bases align to TRBD2. CDR3 region: CASSQDGRAVNEQFF. In DNA, the CDR3 is TGCGCCAGCAGCCAAGATGGGAGGGCAGTCAATGAGCAGTTCTTC.